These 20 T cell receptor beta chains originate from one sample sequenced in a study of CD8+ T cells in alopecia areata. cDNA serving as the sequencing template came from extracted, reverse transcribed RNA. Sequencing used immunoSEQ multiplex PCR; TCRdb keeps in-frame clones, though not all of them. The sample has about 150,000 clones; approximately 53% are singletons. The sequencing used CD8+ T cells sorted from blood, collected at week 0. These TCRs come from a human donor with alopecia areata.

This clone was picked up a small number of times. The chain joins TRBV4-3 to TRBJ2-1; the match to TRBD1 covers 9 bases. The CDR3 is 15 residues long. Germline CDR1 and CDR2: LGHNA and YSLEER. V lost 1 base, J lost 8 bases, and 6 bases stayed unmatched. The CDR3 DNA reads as TGCGCCAGCAGCCAAGGAGACAGGGGGGGTGATGAGCAGTTCTTC. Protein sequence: CASSQGDRGGDEQFF.

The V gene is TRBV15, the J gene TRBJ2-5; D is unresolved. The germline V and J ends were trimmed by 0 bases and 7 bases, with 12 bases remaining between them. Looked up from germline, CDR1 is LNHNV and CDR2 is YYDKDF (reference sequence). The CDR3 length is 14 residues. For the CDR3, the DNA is TGTGCCACCAGCAGAGAAGCCACCCCGGGGACCCAGTACTTC. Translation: CATSREATPGTQYF.

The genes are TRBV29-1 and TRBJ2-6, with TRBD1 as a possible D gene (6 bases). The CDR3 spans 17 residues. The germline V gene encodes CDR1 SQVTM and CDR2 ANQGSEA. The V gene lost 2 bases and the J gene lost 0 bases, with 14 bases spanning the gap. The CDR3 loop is CSVESRQATSGANVLTF. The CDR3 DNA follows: TGCAGCGTTGAAAGCCGACAGGCTACCTCTGGGGCCAACGTCCTGACTTTC.

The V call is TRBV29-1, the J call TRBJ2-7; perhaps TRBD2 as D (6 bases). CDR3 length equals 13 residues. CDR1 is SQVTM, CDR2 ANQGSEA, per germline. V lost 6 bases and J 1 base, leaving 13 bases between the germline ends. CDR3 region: CSVRWDLSYEQYF. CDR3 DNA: TGCAGCGTCCGTTGGGACTTATCCTACGAGCAGTACTTC.

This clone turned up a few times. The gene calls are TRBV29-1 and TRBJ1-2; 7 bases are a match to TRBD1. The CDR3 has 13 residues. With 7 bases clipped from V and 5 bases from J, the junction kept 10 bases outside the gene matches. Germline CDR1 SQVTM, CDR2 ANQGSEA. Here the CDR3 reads CSARDSHDYGYTF. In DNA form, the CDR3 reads TGCAGCGCTCGGGACAGTCACGATTATGGCTACACCTTC.

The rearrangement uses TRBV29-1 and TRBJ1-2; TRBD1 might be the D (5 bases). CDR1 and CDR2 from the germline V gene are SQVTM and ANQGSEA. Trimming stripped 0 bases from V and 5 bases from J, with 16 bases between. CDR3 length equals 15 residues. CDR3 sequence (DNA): TGCAGCGTTGAAGATTTTGGAGTGACAGAATATGGCTACACCTTC. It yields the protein CSVEDFGVTEYGYTF.

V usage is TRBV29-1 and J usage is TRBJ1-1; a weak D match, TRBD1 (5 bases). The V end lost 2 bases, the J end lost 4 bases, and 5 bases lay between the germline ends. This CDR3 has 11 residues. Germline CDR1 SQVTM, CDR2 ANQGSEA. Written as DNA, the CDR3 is TGCAGCGTTGAACAGGGCACTGAAGCTTTCTTT. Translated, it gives CSVEQGTEAFF.

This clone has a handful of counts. As DNA, the CDR3 is TGTGCCAGCAGCGGGGAGGACGGATACACTGAAGCTTTCTTT. Translating it yields CASSGEDGYTEAFF. The J gene is TRBJ1-1, the V gene TRBV7-2; D is uncertain. Trimming removed 5 bases from V and 3 bases from J, with 13 bases in between. This CDR3 comprises 14 residues. Germline values: CDR1 SGHTA, CDR2 FQGNSA.

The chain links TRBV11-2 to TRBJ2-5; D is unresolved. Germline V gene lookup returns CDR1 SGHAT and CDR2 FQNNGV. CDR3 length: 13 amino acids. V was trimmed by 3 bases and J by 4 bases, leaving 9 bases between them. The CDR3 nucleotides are TGTGCCAGCAGCTTTGACCCTTTAGAGACCCAGTACTTC. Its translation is CASSFDPLETQYF.

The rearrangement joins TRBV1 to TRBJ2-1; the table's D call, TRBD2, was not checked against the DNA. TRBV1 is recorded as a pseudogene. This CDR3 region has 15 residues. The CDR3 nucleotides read TGCACCAGCAGCCGCGGACTAGCGGTTGACAATGAGCAGTTCTTC. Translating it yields CTSSRGLAVDNEQFF.

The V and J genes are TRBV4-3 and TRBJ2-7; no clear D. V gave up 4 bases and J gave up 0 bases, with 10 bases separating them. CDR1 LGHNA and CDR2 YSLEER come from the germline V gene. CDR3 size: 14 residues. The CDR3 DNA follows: TGCGCCAGCAGCCGCGGATCCAACTCCTACGAGCAGTACTTC. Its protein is CASSRGSNSYEQYF.

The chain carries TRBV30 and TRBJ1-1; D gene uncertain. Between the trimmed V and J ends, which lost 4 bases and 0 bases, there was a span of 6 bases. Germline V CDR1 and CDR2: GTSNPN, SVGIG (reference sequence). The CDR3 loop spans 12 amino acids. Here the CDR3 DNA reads TGTGCCTGGACTGTCCTGAACACTGAAGCTTTCTTT. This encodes CAWTVLNTEAFF.

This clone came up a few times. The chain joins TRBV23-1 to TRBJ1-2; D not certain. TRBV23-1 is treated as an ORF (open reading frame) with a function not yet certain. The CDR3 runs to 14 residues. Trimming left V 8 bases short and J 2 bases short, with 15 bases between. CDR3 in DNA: TGCGCCAGCCCCGCCCCCCGAGGGAACTATGGCTACACCTTC. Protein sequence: CASPAPRGNYGYTF.

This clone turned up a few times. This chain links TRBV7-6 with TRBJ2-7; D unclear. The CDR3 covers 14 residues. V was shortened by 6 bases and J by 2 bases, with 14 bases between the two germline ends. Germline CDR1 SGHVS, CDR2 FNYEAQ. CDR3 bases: TGTGCCAGCAGTGCAGGTTCCCTTCCCTACGAGCAGTACTTC. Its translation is CASSAGSLPYEQYF.

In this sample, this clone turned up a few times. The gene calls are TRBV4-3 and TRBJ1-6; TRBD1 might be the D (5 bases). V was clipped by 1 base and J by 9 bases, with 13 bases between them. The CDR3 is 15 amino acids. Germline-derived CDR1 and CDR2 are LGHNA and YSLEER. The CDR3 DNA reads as TGCGCCAGCAGCCAAGTTACGGGACCGCGTTCACCCCTCCACTTT. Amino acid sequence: CASSQVTGPRSPLHF.

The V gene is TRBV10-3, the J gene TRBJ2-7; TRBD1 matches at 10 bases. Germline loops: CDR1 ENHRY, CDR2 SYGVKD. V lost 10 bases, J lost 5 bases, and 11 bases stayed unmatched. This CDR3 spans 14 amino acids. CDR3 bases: TGTGCCACCCTAGACCGGGACAGGGGAGACGAGCAGTACTTC. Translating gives CATLDRDRGDEQYF.

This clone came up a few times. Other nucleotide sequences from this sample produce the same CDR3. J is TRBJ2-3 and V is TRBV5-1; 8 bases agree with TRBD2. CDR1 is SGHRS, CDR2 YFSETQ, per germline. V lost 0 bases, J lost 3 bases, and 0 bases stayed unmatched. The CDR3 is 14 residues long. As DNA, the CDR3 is TGCGCCAGCAGCTTGGCGGGGGGGACAGATACGCAGTATTTT. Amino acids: CASSLAGGTDTQYF.

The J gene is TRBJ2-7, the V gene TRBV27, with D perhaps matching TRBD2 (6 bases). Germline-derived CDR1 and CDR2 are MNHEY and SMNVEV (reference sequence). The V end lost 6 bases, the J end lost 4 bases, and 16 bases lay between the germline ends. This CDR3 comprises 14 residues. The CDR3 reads CASRPGTGIYEQYF. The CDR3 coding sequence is TGTGCCAGCAGGCCCGGGACTGGTATATACGAGCAGTACTTC.

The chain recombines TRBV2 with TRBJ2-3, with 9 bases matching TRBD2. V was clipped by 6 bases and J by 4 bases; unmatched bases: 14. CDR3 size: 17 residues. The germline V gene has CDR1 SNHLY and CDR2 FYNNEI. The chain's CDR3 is CASRDDWAGGLADTQYF. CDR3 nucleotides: TGTGCCAGCAGGGACGACTGGGCGGGGGGGTTGGCAGATACGCAGTATTTT.

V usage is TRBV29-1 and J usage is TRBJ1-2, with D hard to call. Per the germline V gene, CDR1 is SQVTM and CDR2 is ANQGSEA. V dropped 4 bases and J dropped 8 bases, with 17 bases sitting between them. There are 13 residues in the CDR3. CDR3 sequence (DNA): TGCAGCGTTGCACTAGGACCCTCGGAAGGCTACACCTTC. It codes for CSVALGPSEGYTF.